These 20 T cell receptor beta chains were all obtained from the same sample, sequenced in a study of CD8 T cells in Susac syndrome. RNA was extracted with the RNeasy kit, and a quantity of about 0.5 to 1 ug was reverse transcribed using random hexamers. TCRdb redid the calling of the immunoSEQ multiplex PCR reads with MiXCR, one entry per CDR3 protein. Of more than 110,000 distinct CDR3 sequences listed, 95% are singletons. Sequenced: CD4+ T cells from PBMCs. These TCRs come from a human donor with Susac syndrome.

The J gene is TRBJ2-7, the V gene TRBV9; TRBD2 might be the D (6 bases). V dropped 0 bases and J dropped 2 bases, with 12 bases sitting between them. The CDR3 covers 15 residues. In germline, CDR1 is SGDLS, CDR2 YYNGEE. The CDR3 coding sequence is TGTGCCAGCAGCGTAGCCGCGACTAGGGCCTACGAGCAGTACTTC. Translated, it gives CASSVAATRAYEQYF. The variable domain in full, completed from reference TRBV9 and TRBJ2-7, reads DSGVTQTPKHLITATGQRVTLRCSPRSGDLSVYWYQQSLDQGLQFLIQYYNGEERAKGNILERFSAQQFPDLHSELNLSSLELGDSALYFCASSVAATRAYEQYFGPGTRLTVT.

This clonotype was detected once. The V and J genes are TRBV30 and TRBJ2-1, with TRBD2 matching 12 bases. This CDR3 contains 14 residues. V trimming: 4 bases; J trimming: 9 bases; junction bases outside the gene matches: 7. The V gene's germline CDR1 is GTSNPN and CDR2 SVGIG (reference sequence). The CDR3 spells CAWNPGLAGSEQFF. In nucleotides, the CDR3 is TGTGCCTGGAACCCCGGACTAGCGGGGTCTGAGCAGTTCTTC.

The chain carries TRBV3-1 and TRBJ2-7, with D possibly TRBD2 on 5 matching bases. V lost 2 bases and J lost 2, with 7 bases in between. The CDR3 is 13 residues long. Germline CDR1 LGHDT, CDR2 YNNKEL (reference sequence). The CDR3 nucleotides are TGTGCCAGCAGCCAATCGGGGACCTACGAGCAGTACTTC. This translates into CASSQSGTYEQYF.

The chain joins TRBV10-3 to TRBJ1-5; 11 nucleotides line up with TRBD1. V shed 2 bases and J 6 bases; nucleotides not matched to a gene: 3. This CDR3 has 15 residues. CDR1 ENHRY and CDR2 SYGVKD come from the germline V gene. The chain's CDR3 is CAISEGQGAGQPQHF. DNA of the CDR3: TGTGCCATCAGTGAGGGACAGGGGGCCGGTCAGCCCCAGCATTTT.

The rearrangement uses TRBV19 and TRBJ1-5; tentative D call: TRBD1 (6 bases). CDR3 length: 16 residues. Trimming removed 3 bases at V and 2 bases at J, with 14 bases between. Germline V gives CDR1 LNHDA, CDR2 SQIVND (reference sequence). The CDR3 protein is CASSIQQGRGNQPQHF. DNA for the CDR3: TGTGCCAGTAGTATTCAACAGGGCCGGGGCAATCAGCCCCAGCATTTT. Looking up the rest from reference TRBV19 and TRBJ1-5 gives the full variable domain: DGGITQSPKYLFRKEGQNVTLSCEQNLNHDAMYWYRQDPGQGLRLIYYSQIVNDFQKGDIAEGYSVSREKKESFPLTVTSAQKNPTAFYLCASSIQQGRGNQPQHFGDGTRLSIL.

The chain joins TRBV20-1 to TRBJ2-5; 8 nucleotides match TRBD1. This CDR3 is built from 14 residues. V shed 2 bases and J 2 bases; nucleotides not matched to a gene: 4. The germline CDR1 and CDR2 sequences are DFQATT and SNEGSKA (reference sequence). The CDR3 region is CSARRGDRQETQYF. Written as DNA, the CDR3 is TGCAGTGCTAGACGAGGGGACAGGCAAGAGACCCAGTACTTC.

This clonotype came up a few times. The V call is TRBV12-3 or TRBV12-4, the J call TRBJ2-6; no clear D gene. V dropped 10 bases and J dropped 0 bases, with 4 bases sitting between them. The CDR3 sequence is 12 residues long. In nucleotides, the CDR3 is TGTGCCACCGCCTCTGGGGCCAACGTCCTGACTTTC. Translating it yields CATASGANVLTF.

The chain links TRBV12-3 or TRBV12-4 to TRBJ2-1; D is possibly TRBD2 (6 bases). The CDR3 has 14 residues. V was trimmed by 3 bases and J by 8 bases, leaving 14 bases between them. The CDR3 spells CASSFRLGEDEQFF. The CDR3 region has the DNA TGTGCCAGCAGTTTTCGGCTAGGGGAGGATGAGCAGTTCTTC.

V usage is TRBV5-1 and J usage is TRBJ2-1, with 7 bases identical to TRBD1. This CDR3 is built from 16 residues. The ends lost 4 bases at V and 4 bases at J; junction bases unmatched: 11. Germline assignment: CDR1 SGHRS and CDR2 YFSETQ. DNA for the CDR3: TGCGCCAGCAGCGTTACAGCCGGGACAGTATACAATGAGCAGTTCTTC. It specifies CASSVTAGTVYNEQFF.

V is TRBV24-1 and J is TRBJ2-1; D may be TRBD1 or TRBD2 (6 bases each). CDR1 and CDR2 (germline): KGHDR, SFDVKD. CDR3 length: 13 amino acids. Trimming left V 3 bases short and J 10 bases short, with 12 bases between. The CDR3 spells CATSDGGGNEQFF. The CDR3 nucleotides read TGTGCCACCAGTGATGGAGGGGGTAACGAGCAGTTCTTC.

The V call is TRBV14, the J call TRBJ2-3; 7 bases map to TRBD2. J was trimmed by 5 bases and V by 3 bases; bases with no gene match: 11. CDR1 is SGHDN, CDR2 FVKESK, per germline. The CDR3 consists of 16 residues. The CDR3 DNA follows: TGTGCCAGCAGCCATGCAGCGGGGTCTTGGGGAGATACGCAGTATTTT. This sequence encodes CASSHAAGSWGDTQYF. Full variable domain (rest looked up from reference TRBV14 and TRBJ2-3): EAGVTQFPSHSVIEKGQTVTLRCDPISGHDNLYWYRRVMGKEIKFLLHFVKESKQDESGMPNNRFLAERTGGTYSTLKVQPAELEDSGVYFCASSHAAGSWGDTQYFGPGTRLTVL.

This clonotype is a singleton in its sample. The rearrangement uses TRBV7-6 and TRBJ2-2; D unresolved. Germline V lookup: CDR1 SGHVS, CDR2 FNYEAQ. The CDR3 extends over 12 amino acids. Between the trimmed V and J ends, which lost 6 bases and 6 bases, there was a span of 8 bases. CDR3 region: CASSSIAGELFF. CDR3 nucleotide sequence: TGTGCCAGCAGTAGCATAGCCGGGGAGCTGTTTTTT.

The chain has TRBV19 and TRBJ1-1; D call uncertain. V lost 8 bases and J lost 3, with 16 bases in between. The CDR3 has 14 residues. CDR1 and CDR2 (germline): LNHDA, SQIVND (reference sequence). CDR3 protein: CASSPLNRYTEAFF. CDR3 in DNA: TGTGCCAGTTCCCCTTTAAACAGATACACTGAAGCTTTCTTT.

The CDR3 region has the DNA TGCAGTGCTAGAGTTCCCCCGGGTGATGAGCAGTTCTTC. It specifies CSARVPPGDEQFF. The rearrangement links TRBV20-1 to TRBJ2-1; D is undetermined. The CDR3 spans 13 residues. Germline assignment: CDR1 DFQATT and CDR2 SNEGSKA (reference sequence). Between the trimmed V and J ends, which lost 1 base and 8 bases, there was a span of 12 bases.

V is TRBV7-9 and J is TRBJ2-2, with 7 bases identical to TRBD2. The CDR3 length is 16 residues. V dropped 2 bases and J dropped 4; count of bases not matched to a gene: 7. CDR1 is SEHNR, CDR2 FQNEAQ, per germline (reference sequence). The CDR3 region has the DNA TGTGCCAGCAGCTTATCGTCAGGCGGGGGCACCGGGGAGCTGTTTTTT. Amino acids: CASSLSSGGGTGELFF.

The gene calls are TRBV18 and TRBJ2-1; D remains unclear. CDR3 length: 14 residues. Germline CDR1 KGHSH, CDR2 LQKENI. V shed 2 bases and J shed 7 bases, with 12 bases lying between them. This CDR3 reads CASSPSPLRNEQFF. The CDR3 region has the DNA TGTGCCAGCTCACCATCCCCCCTTAGGAATGAGCAGTTCTTC.

This clonotype was counted a single time. The rearrangement joins TRBV5-1 to TRBJ2-1; D call uncertain. CDR3 length: 13 residues. V was shortened by 1 base and J by 4 bases, with 6 bases between the two germline ends. Germline values: CDR1 SGHRS, CDR2 YFSETQ. The CDR3 sequence is CASSLTEYNEQFF. The CDR3 region has the DNA TGCGCCAGCAGCTTGACGGAATACAATGAGCAGTTCTTC.

This chain joins TRBV27 and TRBJ1-6; D unresolved. Germline CDR1 reads MNHEY; CDR2 reads SMNVEV (reference sequence). V lost 5 bases and J 6 bases, leaving 8 bases between the germline ends. The CDR3 is 13 amino acids. The CDR3, as DNA: TGTGCCAGCAGTCCCCGGGGTAATTCACCCCTCCACTTT. Amino acids: CASSPRGNSPLHF.

The chain links TRBV7-2 to TRBJ1-2, with TRBD1 matching 7 bases. Germline V gene data show CDR1 as SGHTA and CDR2 as FQGNSA. The CDR3 extends over 14 amino acids. V trimming: 9 bases; J trimming: 6 bases; junction bases outside the gene matches: 13. The CDR3 DNA reads as TGTGCCAGTGGGGGCAGGGGGTCGAAGGATGGCTACACCTTC. It is translated as CASGGRGSKDGYTF.

The gene calls are TRBV20-1 and TRBJ1-1; possible D gene TRBD1, 5 bases. Germline CDR1 DFQATT, CDR2 SNEGSKA (reference sequence). V gave up 3 bases and J gave up 0 bases, with 8 bases separating them. The CDR3 runs to 13 residues. The CDR3 protein is CSARTDLNTEAFF. In DNA form, the CDR3 reads TGCAGTGCTAGGACAGACTTGAACACTGAAGCTTTCTTT.